These 24 T cell receptor beta chains originate from one sample sequenced in a study of T cell changes during pregnancy in multiple sclerosis. Profiled with immunoSEQ multiplex PCR; TCRdb holds only in-frame clones, not every one. The table lists 15,000 to 20,000 clones, approximately 95% of them singletons. The specimen comprised peripheral blood, sampled in the third trimester of pregnancy. The receptors come from a female donor with multiple sclerosis, enrolled in a pregnancy study.

This rearrangement joins TRBV19 to TRBJ2-1; D might be TRBD2 (6 bases). The CDR3 loop spans 12 amino acids. V was pared by 10 bases and J by 0 bases, with 7 bases between. Looked up from germline, CDR1 is LNHDA and CDR2 is SQIVND (reference sequence). CDR3 loop: CAIGSSYNEQFF. CDR3 nucleotide sequence: TGTGCCATCGGGAGCTCCTACAATGAGCAGTTCTTC.

This clone has a single count. The chain carries TRBV28 and TRBJ2-7, with D hard to call. The CDR3 covers 11 residues. Germline-derived CDR1 and CDR2 are MDHEN and SYDVKM. Trimming left V 7 bases short and J 6 bases short, with 10 bases between. CDR3 in DNA: TGTGCCAGCACCAGAGGAGCCGAGCAGTACTTC. This translates into CASTRGAEQYF.

V usage is TRBV7-7 and J usage is TRBJ2-3; no firm D call. CDR3 length: 18 residues. Per the germline V gene, CDR1 is SSHAT and CDR2 is FNYEAQ (reference sequence). Trimming stripped 1 base from V and 2 bases from J, with 19 bases between. Written as DNA, the CDR3 is TGTGCCAGCAGCTTAGGTCCCCGCGGCGCGACTCTCACAGATACGCAGTATTTT. This encodes CASSLGPRGATLTDTQYF.

This clone was detected once. The J gene is TRBJ1-4, the V gene TRBV6-1, with 10 bases identical to TRBD1. The CDR3 runs 15 residues. Trimming at V came to 5 bases and at J to 4 bases, leaving 4 bases not matched to a gene. Germline V lookup: CDR1 MNHNS, CDR2 SASEGT. The CDR3 is CASSHGTGVNEKLFF. The CDR3 DNA follows: TGTGCCAGCAGTCATGGGACAGGGGTTAATGAAAAACTGTTTTTT.

CDR3 sequence: CASSVEGRVWETQYF. CDR3 bases: TGTGCCAGCAGCGTAGAGGGCAGGGTGTGGGAGACCCAGTACTTC. This chain connects TRBV9 to TRBJ2-5, with TRBD1 as a possible D gene (5 bases). Trimming took off 0 bases at V and 5 bases at J, with 14 bases between the two ends. The germline gives CDR1 SGDLS, CDR2 YYNGEE. The CDR3 is made up of 15 amino acids.

The J gene is TRBJ1-2, the V gene TRBV9; 8 positions agree with TRBD1. The CDR3 spans 14 residues. J was trimmed by 7 bases and V by 0 bases; bases with no gene match: 5. The V gene's germline CDR1 is SGDLS and CDR2 YYNGEE. CDR3 bases: TGTGCCAGCAGCGTAGGACAGGGGACTGGTGGCTACACCTTC. Translated: CASSVGQGTGGYTF.

The chain links TRBV7-9 to TRBJ1-1; D perhaps matches TRBD1 (6 bases). This CDR3 has 15 amino acids. With 2 bases removed from V and 11 bases from J, the gap between germline ends came to 21 bases. The germline V gene encodes CDR1 SEHNR and CDR2 FQNEAQ (reference sequence). The CDR3 DNA follows: TGTGCCAGCAGCTTATCCCTGGCAGGGGTAAGTGAGGCTTTCTTT. This gives the protein CASSLSLAGVSEAFF. The variable domain in full, with the rest retrieved from reference TRBV7-9 and TRBJ1-1, is DTGVSQNPRHKITKRGQNVTFRCDPISEHNRLYWYRQTLGQGPEFLTYFQNEAQLEKSRLLSDRFSAERPKGSFSTLEIQRTEQGDSAMYLCASSLSLAGVSEAFFGQGTRLTVV.

The chain is built from TRBV6-5 and TRBJ2-2; D gene unclear. V was trimmed by 6 bases and J by 4 bases, leaving 15 bases between them. CDR3 length equals 15 residues. Germline V lookup: CDR1 MNHEY, CDR2 SVGAGI. CDR3 coding DNA: TGTGCCAGCAGCCCACGCGGTTATAGCACCGGGGAGCTGTTTTTT. Encoded protein: CASSPRGYSTGELFF.

The rearrangement uses TRBV2 and TRBJ2-7; D is undetermined. The V and J ends lost 5 bases and 2 bases respectively, with 10 bases between them. The CDR3 extends over 13 amino acids. Germline assignment: CDR1 SNHLY and CDR2 FYNNEI. CDR3 in amino acids: CASSQNVAYEQYF. The DNA of the CDR3 is TGTGCCAGCAGTCAGAACGTGGCCTACGAGCAGTACTTC.

This rearrangement joins TRBV11-2 to TRBJ2-7, with 8 bases identical to TRBD1. CDR1 and CDR2 (germline): SGHAT, FQNNGV. The CDR3 is 15 residues long. V dropped 5 bases and J dropped 2; count of bases not matched to a gene: 8. CDR3 residues: CASSTRDRSAYEQYF. CDR3 nucleotides: TGTGCCAGCAGCACTCGGGACAGGTCAGCCTACGAGCAGTACTTC.

The chain couples TRBV28 to TRBJ2-4, with TRBD1 matching over 11 bases. This CDR3 is built from 17 residues. Trimming at V came to 6 bases and at J to 5 bases, leaving 12 bases not matched to a gene. The germline V gene encodes CDR1 MDHEN and CDR2 SYDVKM. The CDR3 reads CASSSQPGQGVENIQYF. The DNA for the CDR3 is TGTGCCAGCAGCTCCCAACCGGGACAGGGGGTGGAAAACATTCAGTACTTC.

The chain couples TRBV21-1 to TRBJ1-1; the DNA was not used to check the table's D call, TRBD1. TRBV21-1 represents a pseudogene. The CDR3 is made up of 17 amino acids. Here the CDR3 DNA reads TGTGCCAGCAGCAAAGCGGGGAACAGGGGGCGCGGGACTGAAGCTTTCTTT. Translating gives CASSKAGNRGRGTEAFF.

The V call is TRBV7-8, the J call TRBJ1-2; the D gene is possibly TRBD1 (5 bases). The CDR3 runs 14 residues. Trimming left V 3 bases short and J 4 bases short, with 12 bases between. Looked up from germline, CDR1 is SGHVS and CDR2 is FQNEAQ. As DNA, the CDR3 is TGTGCCAGCAGCTTCCTTGGGGGGTCCTATGGCTACACCTTC. This sequence encodes CASSFLGGSYGYTF.

The rearrangement uses TRBV6-1 and TRBJ1-1; the D gene is possibly TRBD1 (5 bases). Trimming shortened V by 3 bases and J by 0 bases, and 8 bases separated the two germline ends. Germline V lookup: CDR1 MNHNS, CDR2 SASEGT. There are 14 residues in the CDR3. As DNA, the CDR3 is TGTGCCAGCAGTGAGACAGACATGAACACTGAAGCTTTCTTT. This codes for CASSETDMNTEAFF.

The chain joins TRBV7-9 to TRBJ1-1; D is unclear. Germline values: CDR1 SEHNR, CDR2 FQNEAQ (reference sequence). V shed 6 bases and J shed 0 bases, with 8 bases lying between them. CDR3 length: 13 amino acids. CDR3 sequence: CASRLEVNTEAFF. The CDR3 DNA sequence: TGTGCCAGCAGATTGGAGGTGAACACTGAAGCTTTCTTT.

CDR3 protein: CASLNGQGSYGYTF. In DNA, the CDR3 is TGTGCCAGTCTCAACGGACAGGGATCCTATGGCTACACCTTC. The V gene is TRBV19, the J gene TRBJ1-2, with TRBD1 matching over 8 bases. This CDR3 has 14 amino acids. With 8 bases clipped from V and 4 bases from J, the junction kept 9 bases outside the gene matches. Germline V gives CDR1 LNHDA, CDR2 SQIVND (reference sequence).

V and J are TRBV6-1 and TRBJ1-6, with TRBD1 as a possible D gene (6 bases). The CDR3 covers 14 residues. The germline V gene encodes CDR1 MNHNS and CDR2 SASEGT. The V gene lost 7 bases and the J gene lost 5 bases, with 12 bases spanning the gap. The CDR3 DNA reads TGTGCCAGCACCGCAGGGGTTCATAATTCACCCCTCCACTTT. This codes for CASTAGVHNSPLHF.

The CDR3 here is CASSLGSGTSGRAGVNEQFF. The CDR3 nucleotides are TGTGCCAGCAGCTTAGGCTCCGGGACTAGCGGGAGGGCGGGTGTGAATGAGCAGTTCTTC. The rearrangement uses TRBV13 and TRBJ2-1; 16 bases are a match to TRBD2. The CDR3 runs 20 residues. V lost 0 bases, J lost 7 bases, and 12 bases stayed unmatched. Looked up from germline, CDR1 is PRHDT and CDR2 is FYEKMQ (reference sequence).

The genes are TRBV5-1 and TRBJ2-7; 7 positions agree with TRBD2. Germline CDR1 reads SGHRS; CDR2 reads YFSETQ. The CDR3 runs 16 residues. V was pared by 0 bases and J by 0 bases, with 6 bases of the junction left unmatched. For the CDR3, the DNA is TGCGCCAGCAGCTTGGTGCCAGCGGGATCCTCCTACGAGCAGTACTTC. Protein product: CASSLVPAGSSYEQYF.

The chain links TRBV5-4 to TRBJ2-1; 7 bases line up with TRBD2. The trim removed 2 bases at V and 9 bases at J, leaving 11 bases unmatched. The CDR3 is 15 residues long. Germline V gene data show CDR1 as SGHNT and CDR2 as YYREEE (reference sequence). The CDR3 loop is CASSFARGGTGEQFF. The CDR3 DNA sequence: TGTGCCAGCAGCTTTGCTCGCGGGGGAACTGGTGAGCAGTTCTTC.

The rearrangement joins TRBV27 to TRBJ2-3; 9 bases fit TRBD2. J was trimmed by 1 base and V by 6 bases; bases with no gene match: 5. In germline, CDR1 is MNHEY, CDR2 SMNVEV (reference sequence). This CDR3 is built from 15 residues. CDR3 loop: CASSPLAGGTDTQYF. As DNA, the CDR3 is TGTGCCAGCAGCCCCTTAGCGGGGGGCACAGATACGCAGTATTTT.

V and J are TRBV4-1 and TRBJ1-4; TRBD1 agrees at 8 bases. V shed 4 bases, J shed 8 bases, and the junction held 6 bases outside the gene matches. Germline V lookup: CDR1 MGHRA, CDR2 YSYEKL. This CDR3 has 14 amino acids. In DNA form, the CDR3 reads TGCGCCAGCAGCCTGGGACAGGTTGGAGAAAAACTGTTTTTT. Encoded protein: CASSLGQVGEKLFF.

CDR3: CASSLSVPGDEQYF. Here the CDR3 DNA reads TGCGCCAGCAGCTTGTCGGTCCCGGGGGACGAGCAGTACTTC. This chain uses TRBV5-1 with TRBJ2-7, with TRBD2 as a possible D gene (6 bases). The germline V gene has CDR1 SGHRS and CDR2 YFSETQ. V dropped 1 base and J dropped 5 bases, with 13 bases sitting between them. The CDR3 has 14 residues.

The genes are TRBV19 and TRBJ2-1, with D hard to call. Germline CDR1 and CDR2: LNHDA and SQIVND (reference sequence). The CDR3 has 17 residues. V shed 6 bases and J shed 3 bases, with 21 bases lying between them. CDR3 nucleotides: TGTGCCAGTAGCCCCCGGTTGTCCGCTGCCTTCTACAATGAGCAGTTCTTC. It yields the protein CASSPRLSAAFYNEQFF. Together with reference TRBV19 and TRBJ2-1, the CDR3 gives the full variable domain: DGGITQSPKYLFRKEGQNVTLSCEQNLNHDAMYWYRQDPGQGLRLIYYSQIVNDFQKGDIAEGYSVSREKKESFPLTVTSAQKNPTAFYLCASSPRLSAAFYNEQFFGPGTRLTVL.